This TCR beta chain was found in a study of OX40 agonist ivuxolimab in advanced cancers. General study findings and limits: Expanded clones were, on average, more numerous among CD8+ T cells than CD4+. The work left the antigen specificity of expanded peripheral T cells undetermined.

Libraries were prepared by immunoSEQ multiplex PCR; TCRdb keeps only in-frame clonotypes and omits some of them. The sample lists about 99,000 clones, roughly 95% occurring once. J lost 3 bases, V lost 1 base, and 5 bases had no gene match. This CDR3 contains 15 residues. The germline V gene encodes CDR1 SEHNR and CDR2 FQNEAQ (reference sequence). Points on this clone: Its target is unknown.

The chain combines TRBV7-9 with TRBJ2-7, with 8 positions matching TRBD1. Here the sequenced sample was CD4+ or CD8+ T cells sorted from blood, taken in a trial of the OX40 agonist ivuxolimab. This receptor was taken from an adult with an advanced solid tumor such as melanoma, head and neck, liver or kidney cancer. Written as DNA, the CDR3 is TGTGCCAGCAGCTTAGACGACAGGGGCGACTACGAGCAGTACTTC. This translates into CASSLDDRGDYEQYF.